Described below is a single T cell receptor (beta chain) sequence and its context. The antigen is not known. This sample was taken from a study of Graves' ophthalmopathy and Graves' hyperthyroidism. Across the whole study: Where ophthalmopathy was absent within 18 months of follow-up, hyperthyroidism was stable. Study-wide findings and caveats: Thyroid clonotypes that were expanded above 0.001 frequency mostly also appeared in blood.

The authors amplified TCR beta CDR3 regions from RNA transcripts. RT-PCR was first run with HTBI primers, then multiplex PCR in a second round. TCRdb re-called the multiplex PCR reads with MiXCR, one entry per CDR3 protein. The sample includes some 1.1 million distinct CDR3 sequences, 35% to 45% of them seen just once. Patients were excluded if they had other autoimmune diseases or uncontrolled infections, and likewise if pregnancy or lactation applied. The diagnosis was founded upon clinical symptoms, serum thyroxine, TRAb, thyroid ultrasound and orbital computed tomography. Germline-derived CDR1 and CDR2 are SGHRS and YFSETQ. The CDR3 length is 14 residues. Trimming removed 4 bases at V and 6 bases at J, with 13 bases between.

V gene TRBV5-1 combines with J gene TRBJ2-2; D may be TRBD2 (6 bases). This clonotype was obtained from an adult man with Graves' hyperthyroidism. The source material was peripheral blood or thyroid tissue (not recorded which). CDR3 DNA sequence: TGCGCCAGCAGCCTGATGGAGGGAGCCGGGGAGCTGTTTTTT. Amino acids: CASSLMEGAGELFF.